One sample yielded the 21 T cell receptor beta chains listed below, sequenced in a study of beta chain features in type 1 diabetes. Regarding the study as a whole: Type 1 diabetes patients had TCRB CDR3s that were shorter (moderately but significantly so) in all four CD4+ subsets.

Expressed TCRB transcripts were sequenced because the isolated RNA had all been reverse transcribed beforehand. Clones were read by immunoSEQ multiplex PCR, and TCRdb kept only the in-frame ones, dropping some. The table records 120,000 or so clones, 17% of them present only once. Their cognate antigens are unknown. Sequencing was done on a sample of central memory CD4+ T cells from blood. These receptors were obtained from a man aged 18 to 29 with type 1 diabetes.

Only a few counts were recorded for this clone. This chain connects TRBV11-1 to TRBJ2-1, with D perhaps being TRBD1 or TRBD2 (5 bases each). Germline V gives CDR1 SGHAT, CDR2 FQDESV (reference sequence). The V gene lost 5 bases and the J gene lost 4 bases, with 18 bases spanning the gap. The CDR3 length is 16 residues. The chain's CDR3 is CASSPIGPRGYNEQFF. The CDR3 DNA reads as TGTGCCAGCAGCCCAATCGGACCGAGGGGATACAATGAGCAGTTCTTC. Based on the CDR3 plus reference TRBV11-1 and TRBJ2-1, the full variable domain is EAEVAQSPRYKITEKSQAVAFWCDPISGHATLYWYRQILGQGPELLVQFQDESVVDDSQLPKDRFSAERLKGVDSTLKIQPAELGDSAMYLCASSPIGPRGYNEQFFGPGTRLTVL.

A few counts support this clone. The rearrangement links TRBV4-1 to TRBJ2-5; a weak D match, TRBD1 (6 bases). There are 19 residues in the CDR3. The germline V gene has CDR1 MGHRA and CDR2 YSYEKL. Deletions cut 1 base from V and 3 bases from J, with 24 bases between. Here the CDR3 reads CASSQGSRAAGRGKETQYF. Written as DNA, the CDR3 is TGCGCCAGCAGCCAAGGGTCCCGCGCGGCGGGCAGGGGTAAAGAGACCCAGTACTTC.

This clone was counted only a few times. The chain links TRBV7-2 to TRBJ2-5, with unresolved D. The germline CDR1 and CDR2 sequences are SGHTA and FQGNSA. The CDR3 runs to 12 residues. Trimming left V 3 bases short and J 4 bases short, with 6 bases between. CDR3 nucleotides: TGTGCCAGCAGCTTCCTAAGAGAGACCCAGTACTTC. It yields the protein CASSFLRETQYF. The complete variable domain, with remaining parts taken from reference TRBV7-2 and TRBJ2-5, reads GAGVSQSPSNKVTEKGKDVELRCDPISGHTALYWYRQSLGQGLEFLIYFQGNSAPDKSGLPSDRFSAERTGGSVSTLTIQRTQQEDSAVYLCASSFLRETQYFGPGTRLLVL.

The V call is TRBV2, the J call TRBJ1-6; D gene uncertain. The CDR3 has 12 amino acids. From germline, CDR1 is SNHLY and CDR2 FYNNEI. Between the trimmed V and J ends, which lost 7 bases and 7 bases, there was a span of 8 bases. The CDR3 coding sequence is TGTGCCAGCAATCAGGAGAATTCACCCCTCCACTTT. Protein product: CASNQENSPLHF.

The table lists this clone with a few counts. The V call is TRBV7-3, the J call TRBJ2-5; no clear D gene. This CDR3 is built from 15 residues. Germline CDR1 is SGHTA and CDR2 is FQGTGA. Trimming left V 2 bases short and J 7 bases short, with 17 bases between. In DNA, the CDR3 is TGTGCCAGCAGCTTAGATTCCCAGGTCGAGCGGACCCAGTACTTC. It is translated as CASSLDSQVERTQYF.

Comment on this clone: This may come from a read error, since a much larger clone is one base off. The CDR3 region has the DNA TGCAGCTTTCCCTTACTTAAGTGCGGGGCTGAACAGCCCCAGCATTTT. Translating it yields CSFPLLKCGAEQPQHF. The V gene is TRBV29-1, the J gene TRBJ1-5; tentatively, D is TRBD1 (5 bases). This CDR3 has 16 residues. V lost 8 bases and J lost 7, with 27 bases in between. Germline CDR1 and CDR2: SQVTM and ANQGSEA.

This clone was seen more than once but under ten times. The chain uses TRBV15 and TRBJ1-1; D gene unclear. V lost 0 bases, J lost 3 bases, and 11 bases lay in between. CDR1 is LNHNV, CDR2 YYDKDF, per germline (reference sequence). The CDR3 is 15 residues long. CDR3 sequence: CATSRDPNRDTEAFF. DNA for the CDR3: TGTGCCACCAGCAGAGACCCCAATAGGGACACTGAAGCTTTCTTT. Full variable domain (remainder filled in from reference TRBV15 and TRBJ1-1): DAMVIQNPRYQVTQFGKPVTLSCSQTLNHNVMYWYQQKSSQAPKLLFHYYDKDFNNEADTPDNFQSRRPNTSFCFLDIRSPGLGDTAMYLCATSRDPNRDTEAFFGQGTRLTVV.

Worth noting for this clone: A junction boundary mismatches the germline segment, possibly from a read error. This chain links TRBV9 with TRBJ1-5; TRBD1 matches 8 bases. The CDR3 is 13 residues long. The germline V gene has CDR1 SGDLS and CDR2 YYNGEE. In DNA, the CDR3 is TGTGCCAGCAGCGTAGATTTACAGGGGGACAAGTATTTT. This sequence encodes CASSVDLQGDKYF.

This chain joins TRBV6-6 and TRBJ1-1; 9 bases align to TRBD1. Germline-derived CDR1 and CDR2 are MNHNY and SVGAGI (reference sequence). The CDR3 sequence is 14 residues long. With V trimmed by 5 bases and J by 4 bases, 5 bases remained unmatched. CDR3 protein: CASSAQGAGTEAFF. The CDR3 DNA is TGTGCCAGCAGTGCACAGGGGGCAGGCACTGAAGCTTTCTTT.

This clone was picked up a small number of times. The CDR3 here is CASSLSGGTDTQYF. The DNA of the CDR3 is TGTGCCAGCAGCTTAAGTGGGGGCACAGATACGCAGTATTTT. This chain connects TRBV7-9 to TRBJ2-3; no reliable D call. Trimming removed 2 bases from V and 1 base from J, with 7 bases in between. CDR3 length: 14 residues. The germline V gene encodes CDR1 SEHNR and CDR2 FQNEAQ (reference sequence).

The chain links TRBV7-9 to TRBJ2-1; no clear D gene. This CDR3 contains 16 residues. Per germline, CDR1 SEHNR and CDR2 FQNEAQ (reference sequence). Trimming cost V 6 bases and J 1 base, with 16 bases left between them. The chain's CDR3 is CASSSFKRLSYNEQFF. The CDR3 DNA reads as TGTGCCAGCAGTTCGTTCAAGCGTCTTTCCTACAATGAGCAGTTCTTC. The complete variable domain, with remaining parts taken from reference TRBV7-9 and TRBJ2-1, reads DTGVSQNPRHKITKRGQNVTFRCDPISEHNRLYWYRQTLGQGPEFLTYFQNEAQLEKSRLLSDRFSAERPKGSFSTLEIQRTEQGDSAMYLCASSSFKRLSYNEQFFGPGTRLTVL.

CDR3 sequence reads: CASSPGAPIYEQYF. CDR3 coding DNA: TGTGCCAGCTCACCTGGGGCACCGATCTACGAGCAGTACTTC. The chain is built from TRBV18 and TRBJ2-7; D is perhaps TRBD1 (5 bases). This CDR3 spans 14 amino acids. Trimming shortened V by 3 bases and J by 3 bases, and 12 bases separated the two germline ends. CDR1 KGHSH and CDR2 LQKENI come from the germline V gene.

The rearrangement uses TRBV4-3 and TRBJ2-1; 10 bases line up with TRBD2. Germline lookup yields CDR1 LGHNA and CDR2 YSLEER. The V and J ends lost 1 base and 0 bases, in that order; junction bases with no gene match: 12. This CDR3 spans 20 amino acids. In DNA, the CDR3 is TGCGCCAGCAGCCAAGGTGCCCGATCTAGCGGGGGCCGCTCCTACAATGAGCAGTTCTTC. It yields the protein CASSQGARSSGGRSYNEQFF.

This chain joins TRBV7-2 and TRBJ1-2, with D possibly matching TRBD1 (6 bases). The V end was cut by 1 base, the J end by 8 bases, with 14 bases between. The CDR3 contains 14 residues. Germline lookup yields CDR1 SGHTA and CDR2 FQGNSA. In DNA form, the CDR3 reads TGTGCCAGCAGCTTAGACAGGGAGGCTAGGGGCTACACCTTC. Protein product: CASSLDREARGYTF.

This chain joins TRBV28 and TRBJ1-2; D possibly corresponds to TRBD1 (5 bases). This CDR3 contains 14 residues. CDR1 and CDR2 from the germline V gene are MDHEN and SYDVKM. Trimming shortened V by 3 bases and J by 1 base, and 9 bases separated the two germline ends. This CDR3 reads CASSFGGYNYGYTF. As DNA, the CDR3 is TGTGCCAGCAGTTTTGGGGGATATAACTATGGCTACACCTTC.

The chain links TRBV7-2 to TRBJ2-1, with TRBD2 matching over 9 bases. This CDR3 is built from 15 residues. Germline V gene lookup returns CDR1 SGHTA and CDR2 FQGNSA. The V gene end was trimmed by 3 bases and the J gene end by 5 bases; junction bases not matched to a gene: 5. CDR3 nucleotides: TGTGCCAGCAGCTTCCAACTAGCGGGCAACAATGAGCAGTTCTTC. Encoded protein: CASSFQLAGNNEQFF. Using reference TRBV7-2 and TRBJ2-1 for the parts outside the CDR3, the full variable domain is GAGVSQSPSNKVTEKGKDVELRCDPISGHTALYWYRQSLGQGLEFLIYFQGNSAPDKSGLPSDRFSAERTGGSVSTLTIQRTQQEDSAVYLCASSFQLAGNNEQFFGPGTRLTVL.

The rearrangement uses TRBV6-5 and TRBJ2-7; no definite D call. With 5 bases removed from V and 0 bases from J, the gap between germline ends came to 14 bases. This CDR3 region has 15 residues. Germline V gene sequence: CDR1 MNHEY, CDR2 SVGAGI. CDR3 sequence: CASSTSRMGSYEQYF. CDR3 nucleotide sequence: TGTGCCAGCAGTACTTCAAGGATGGGCTCCTACGAGCAGTACTTC.

Only a few counts were recorded for this clone. This sequence joins TRBV5-1 and TRBJ2-1; 12 nucleotides align to TRBD2. J lost 5 bases, V lost 4 bases, and 7 bases had no gene match. The CDR3 runs to 16 residues. CDR1 SGHRS and CDR2 YFSETQ come from the germline V gene. The DNA for the CDR3 is TGCGCCAGCAGCCCAATGACTAGCGGGAGTCACAATGAGCAGTTCTTC. It codes for CASSPMTSGSHNEQFF.

This clone has a handful of counts. Other DNA sequences in this sample translate to the same CDR3. The rearrangement links TRBV29-1 to TRBJ2-5; 8 positions agree with TRBD2. J was trimmed by 5 bases and V by 6 bases; bases with no gene match: 11. The CDR3 spans 14 residues. CDR1 is SQVTM, CDR2 ANQGSEA, per germline. For the CDR3, the DNA is TGCAGCGTCAAGGGGCGGGGGGCTCCGGAGACCCAGTACTTC. The encoded protein is CSVKGRGAPETQYF.

This clone showed up many times. The rearrangement uses TRBV7-2 and TRBJ1-6, with D unresolved. Trimming removed 0 bases from V and 8 bases from J, with 5 bases in between. The CDR3 is 13 amino acids. Germline V gene sequence: CDR1 SGHTA, CDR2 FQGNSA. CDR3 residues: CASSLAQDSPLHF. In nucleotides, the CDR3 is TGTGCCAGCAGCTTAGCGCAGGATTCACCCCTCCACTTT.

This clone was counted ten times or more. This sample also contains other DNA sequences that code for the same CDR3. J is TRBJ2-5 and V is TRBV29-1, with D maybe TRBD1 (6 bases). CDR1 is SQVTM and CDR2 is ANQGSEA in the germline V gene. The V end lost 6 bases, the J end lost 4 bases, and 12 bases lay between the germline ends. This CDR3 spans 12 amino acids. The CDR3 here is CSVQGLGETQYF. As DNA, the CDR3 is TGCAGCGTCCAGGGGTTAGGAGAGACCCAGTACTTC.